This TCR beta chain stems from a study of blood T cell repertoires in COVID-19. Study-level information: Spain, Italy and the United States supplied samples that represented acute and convalescent COVID-19.

Authors' methods: Researchers report that nucleated cell counts were estimated from reference gene primer amplification. Sequencing used immunoSEQ multiplex PCR; TCRdb keeps in-frame clones, though not all of them. That table supplies the V and J calls and clone size; D and trimming were determined from the DNA. The profile shows 13,000 to 15,000 clones, about 85% of them singletons. Material: peripheral blood. The TCR sequence derives from a human donor in a cohort sampled during active COVID-19.

In DNA form, the CDR3 reads TGCGCCAGCAGCCCCCAGGGGAATGAGCAGTTCTTC. Its protein product is CASSPQGNEQFF. V is TRBV4-1 and J is TRBJ2-1; possibly TRBD1 for D (6 bases). V was shortened by 4 bases and J by 7 bases, with 8 bases between the two germline ends. Germline assignment: CDR1 MGHRA and CDR2 YSYEKL. This CDR3 has 12 residues.